This TCR beta chain is drawn from a study of T cell responses to AZD1222 COVID-19 vaccine. Overall study findings and caveats: In all cases, repertoires were sampled only after the peak T cell response. In a largely white British group with more females than males, clonal diversity was possibly underestimated.

TCRdb's copy holds only in-frame clones and misses some; the assay was immunoSEQ multiplex PCR. Seen here are around 100,000 clones, about 88% observed once, and the top ten hold about 1.7%. About this clone itself: Its antigen is currently unknown.

CDR1 and CDR2 (germline): MNHEY, SMNVEV (reference sequence). The CDR3 contains 16 residues. V was clipped by 0 bases and J by 4 bases, with 12 bases between them. The genes are TRBV27 and TRBJ1-4, with D perhaps TRBD1 (5 bases). This sequence was found in an adult in good health. Source: peripheral blood, taken on day 0 of AZD1222 vaccination. The CDR3 DNA is TGTGCCAGCAGTTTATCCGCGGGACGGTTTAATGAAAAACTGTTTTTT. Translated: CASSLSAGRFNEKLFF.